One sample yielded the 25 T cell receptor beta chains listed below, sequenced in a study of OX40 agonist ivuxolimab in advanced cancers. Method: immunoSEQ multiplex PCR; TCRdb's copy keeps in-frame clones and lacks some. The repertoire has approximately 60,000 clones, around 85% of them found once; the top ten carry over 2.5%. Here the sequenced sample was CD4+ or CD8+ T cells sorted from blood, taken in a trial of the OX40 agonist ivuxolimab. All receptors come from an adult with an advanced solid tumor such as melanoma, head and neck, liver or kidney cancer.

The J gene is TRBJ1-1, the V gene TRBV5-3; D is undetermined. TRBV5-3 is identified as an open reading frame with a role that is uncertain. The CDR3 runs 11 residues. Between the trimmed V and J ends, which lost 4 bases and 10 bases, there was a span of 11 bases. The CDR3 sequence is CARSQGSGAFF. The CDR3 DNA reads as TGTGCCAGAAGCCAAGGGTCGGGAGCTTTCTTT.

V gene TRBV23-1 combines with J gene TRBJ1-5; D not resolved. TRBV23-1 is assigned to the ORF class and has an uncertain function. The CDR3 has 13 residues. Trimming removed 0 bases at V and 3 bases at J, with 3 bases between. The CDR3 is CASSQSHNQPQHF. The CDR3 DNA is TGCGCCAGCAGTCAATCACACAATCAGCCCCAGCATTTT.

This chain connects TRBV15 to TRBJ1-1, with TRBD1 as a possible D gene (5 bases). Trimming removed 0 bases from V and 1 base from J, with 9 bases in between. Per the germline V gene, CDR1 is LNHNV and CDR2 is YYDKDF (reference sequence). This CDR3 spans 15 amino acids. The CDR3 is CATSRDITGNTEAFF. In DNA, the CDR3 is TGTGCCACCAGCAGAGACATAACAGGGAACACTGAAGCTTTCTTT.

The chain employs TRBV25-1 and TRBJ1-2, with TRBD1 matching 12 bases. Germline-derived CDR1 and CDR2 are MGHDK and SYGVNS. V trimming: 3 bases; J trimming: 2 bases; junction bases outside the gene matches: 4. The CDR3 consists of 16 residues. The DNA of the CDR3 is TGTGCCAGCAGTGATTCGGGGACAGGGGGCAACTATGGCTACACCTTC. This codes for CASSDSGTGGNYGYTF.

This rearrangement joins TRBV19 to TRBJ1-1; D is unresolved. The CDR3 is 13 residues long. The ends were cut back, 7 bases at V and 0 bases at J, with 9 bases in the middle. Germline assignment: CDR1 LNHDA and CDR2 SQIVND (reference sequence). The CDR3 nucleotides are TGTGCCAGTACCTCGAACATGAACACTGAAGCTTTCTTT. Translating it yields CASTSNMNTEAFF.

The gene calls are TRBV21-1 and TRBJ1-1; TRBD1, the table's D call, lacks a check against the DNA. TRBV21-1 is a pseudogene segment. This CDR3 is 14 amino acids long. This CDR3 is CASSNPDRDTEAFF. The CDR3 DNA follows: TGTGCCAGCAGCAACCCGGACAGGGACACTGAAGCTTTCTTT.

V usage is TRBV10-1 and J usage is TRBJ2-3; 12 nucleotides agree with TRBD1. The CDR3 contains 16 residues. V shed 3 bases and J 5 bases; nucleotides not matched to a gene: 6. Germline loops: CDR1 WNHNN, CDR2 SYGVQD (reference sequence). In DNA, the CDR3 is TGCGCCAGCAGTGAAGGGGACAGGGGGCCTGGAGATACGCAGTATTTT. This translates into CASSEGDRGPGDTQYF.

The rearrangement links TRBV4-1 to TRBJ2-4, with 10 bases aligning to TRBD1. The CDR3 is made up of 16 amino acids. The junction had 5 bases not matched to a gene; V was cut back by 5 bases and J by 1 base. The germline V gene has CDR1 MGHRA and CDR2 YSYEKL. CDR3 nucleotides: TGCGCCAGCAGCTCCGGACAGGGGGGGGCCAAAAACATTCAGTACTTC. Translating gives CASSSGQGGAKNIQYF.

CDR3 residues: CASRNPLRGEQYF. Written as DNA, the CDR3 is TGTGCCAGCAGGAACCCCCTGCGCGGAGAGCAGTACTTC. The V gene is TRBV6-5, the J gene TRBJ2-7; D not certain. CDR1 and CDR2 from the germline V gene are MNHEY and SVGAGI. The CDR3 spans 13 residues. Trimming took off 6 bases at V and 7 bases at J, with 16 bases between the two ends.

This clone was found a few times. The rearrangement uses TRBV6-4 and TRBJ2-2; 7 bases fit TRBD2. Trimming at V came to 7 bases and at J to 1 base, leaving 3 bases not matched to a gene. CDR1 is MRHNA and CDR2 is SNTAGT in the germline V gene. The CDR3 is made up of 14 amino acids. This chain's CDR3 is CASKTSRNTGELFF. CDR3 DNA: TGTGCCAGCAAGACTAGCAGGAACACCGGGGAGCTGTTTTTT.

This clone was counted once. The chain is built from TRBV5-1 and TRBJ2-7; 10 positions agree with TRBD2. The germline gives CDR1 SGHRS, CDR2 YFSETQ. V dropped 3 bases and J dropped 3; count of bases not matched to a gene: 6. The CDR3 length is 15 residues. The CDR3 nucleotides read TGCGCCAGCAGCTCAACTAGCGGGACCCTCTACGAGCAGTACTTC. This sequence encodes CASSSTSGTLYEQYF.

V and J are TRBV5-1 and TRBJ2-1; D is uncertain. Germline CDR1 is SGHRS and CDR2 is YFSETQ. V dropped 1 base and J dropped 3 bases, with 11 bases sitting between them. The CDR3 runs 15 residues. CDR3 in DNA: TGCGCCAGCAGCTTGTGGGAATCAATCTACAATGAGCAGTTCTTC. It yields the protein CASSLWESIYNEQFF. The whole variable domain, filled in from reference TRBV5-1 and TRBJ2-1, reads KAGVTQTPRYLIKTRGQQVTLSCSPISGHRSVSWYQQTPGQGLQFLFEYFSETQRNKGNFPGRFSGRQFSNSRSEMNVSTLELGDSALYLCASSLWESIYNEQFFGPGTRLTVL.

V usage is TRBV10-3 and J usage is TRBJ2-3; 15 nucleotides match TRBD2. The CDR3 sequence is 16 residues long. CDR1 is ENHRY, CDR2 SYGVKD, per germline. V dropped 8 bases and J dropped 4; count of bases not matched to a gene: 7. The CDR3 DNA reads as TGTGCCATCGGCGGACTAGCGGGGGGGCAAGCAGATACGCAGTATTTT. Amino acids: CAIGGLAGGQADTQYF.

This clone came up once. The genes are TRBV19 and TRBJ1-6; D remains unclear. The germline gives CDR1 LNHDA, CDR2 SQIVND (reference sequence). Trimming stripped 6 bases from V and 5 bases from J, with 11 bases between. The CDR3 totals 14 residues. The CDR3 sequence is CASRPDGDNSPLHF. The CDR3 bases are TGTGCCAGTAGACCGGACGGAGATAATTCACCCCTCCACTTT.

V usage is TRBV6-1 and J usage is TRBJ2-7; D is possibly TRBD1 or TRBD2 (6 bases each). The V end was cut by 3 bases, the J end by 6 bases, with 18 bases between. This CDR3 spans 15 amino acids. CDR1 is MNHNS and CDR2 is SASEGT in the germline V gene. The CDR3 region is CASSESGGPGSEQYF. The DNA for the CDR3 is TGTGCCAGCAGTGAGTCTGGGGGGCCCGGCTCCGAGCAGTACTTC.

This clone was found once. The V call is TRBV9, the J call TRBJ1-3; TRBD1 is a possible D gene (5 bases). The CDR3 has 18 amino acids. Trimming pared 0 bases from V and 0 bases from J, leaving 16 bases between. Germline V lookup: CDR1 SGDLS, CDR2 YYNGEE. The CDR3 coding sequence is TGTGCCAGCAGCGTAGACCCCACACAGACAGTCTCTGGAAACACCATATATTTT. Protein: CASSVDPTQTVSGNTIYF.

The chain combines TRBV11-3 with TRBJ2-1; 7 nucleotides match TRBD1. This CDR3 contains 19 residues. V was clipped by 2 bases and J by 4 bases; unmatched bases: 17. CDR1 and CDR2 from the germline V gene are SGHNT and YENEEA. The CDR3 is CASSLFPTLPGQLYNEQFF. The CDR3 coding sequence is TGTGCCAGCAGCTTATTCCCAACATTGCCGGGACAGCTTTACAATGAGCAGTTCTTC. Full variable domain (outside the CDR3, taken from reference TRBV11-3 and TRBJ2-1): EAGVVQSPRYKIIEKKQPVAFWCNPISGHNTLYWYLQNLGQGPELLIRYENEEAVDDSQLPKDRFSAERLKGVDSTLKIQPAELGDSAVYLCASSLFPTLPGQLYNEQFFGPGTRLTVL.

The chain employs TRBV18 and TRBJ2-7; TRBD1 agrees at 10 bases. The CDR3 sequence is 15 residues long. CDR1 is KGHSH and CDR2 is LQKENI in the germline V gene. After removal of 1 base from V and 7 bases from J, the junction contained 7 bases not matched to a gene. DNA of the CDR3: TGTGCCAGCTCACCACGTTTAGAGGACAGGGGGGAGCAGTACTTC. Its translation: CASSPRLEDRGEQYF.

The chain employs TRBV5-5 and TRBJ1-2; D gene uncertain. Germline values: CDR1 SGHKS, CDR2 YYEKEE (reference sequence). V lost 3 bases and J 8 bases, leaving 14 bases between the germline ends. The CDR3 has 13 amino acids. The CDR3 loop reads CASSSSLEGGYTF. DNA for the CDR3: TGTGCCAGCAGCTCCTCCCTTGAGGGAGGCTACACCTTC.

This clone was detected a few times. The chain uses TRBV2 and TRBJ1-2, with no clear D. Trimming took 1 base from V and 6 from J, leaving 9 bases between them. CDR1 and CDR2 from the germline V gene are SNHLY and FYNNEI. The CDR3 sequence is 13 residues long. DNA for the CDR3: TGTGCCAGCAGTGAAGAGCACGGGAATGGCTACACCTTC. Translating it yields CASSEEHGNGYTF.

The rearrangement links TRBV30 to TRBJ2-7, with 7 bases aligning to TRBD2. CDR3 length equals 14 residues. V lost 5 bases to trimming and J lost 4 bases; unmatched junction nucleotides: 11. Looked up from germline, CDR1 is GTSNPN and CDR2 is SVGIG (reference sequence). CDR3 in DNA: TGTGCCTGGGCGAGGGAGGGCCCGGTGTACGAGCAGTACTTC. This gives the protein CAWAREGPVYEQYF.

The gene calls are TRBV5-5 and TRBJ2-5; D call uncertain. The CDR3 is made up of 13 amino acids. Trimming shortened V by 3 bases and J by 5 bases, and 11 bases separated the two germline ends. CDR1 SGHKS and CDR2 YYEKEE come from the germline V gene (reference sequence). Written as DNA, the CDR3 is TGTGCCAGCAGCTGGGCGAGCTTTGAGACCCAGTACTTC. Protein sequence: CASSWASFETQYF. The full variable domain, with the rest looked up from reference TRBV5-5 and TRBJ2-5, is DAGVTQSPTHLIKTRGQQVTLRCSPISGHKSVSWYQQVLGQGPQFIFQYYEKEERGRGNFPDRFSARQFPNYSSELNVNALLLGDSALYLCASSWASFETQYFGPGTRLLVL.

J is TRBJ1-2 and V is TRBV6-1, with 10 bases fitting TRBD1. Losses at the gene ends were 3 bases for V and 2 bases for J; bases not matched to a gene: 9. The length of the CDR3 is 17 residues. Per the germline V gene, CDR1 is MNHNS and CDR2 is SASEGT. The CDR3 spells CASSEGQGFSANYGYTF. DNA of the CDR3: TGTGCCAGCAGTGAGGGACAGGGGTTCTCAGCGAACTATGGCTACACCTTC.

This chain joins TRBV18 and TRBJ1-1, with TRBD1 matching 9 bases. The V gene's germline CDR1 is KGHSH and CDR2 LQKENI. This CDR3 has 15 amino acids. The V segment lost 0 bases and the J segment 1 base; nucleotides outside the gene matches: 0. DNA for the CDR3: TGTGCCAGCTCACCACCGGGACAGGGGAACACTGAAGCTTTCTTT. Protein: CASSPPGQGNTEAFF.

CDR3 DNA sequence: TGTGCCATCAGTGCCTGGACAGGGGAGAACACTGAAGCTTTCTTT. This sequence encodes CAISAWTGENTEAFF. The rearrangement joins TRBV10-3 to TRBJ1-1; 9 bases line up with TRBD1. Trimming at V came to 4 bases and at J to 1 base, leaving 4 bases not matched to a gene. The germline CDR1 and CDR2 sequences are ENHRY and SYGVKD. The CDR3 is 15 amino acids.